These 5 T cell receptor beta chains were all obtained from the same sample, sequenced in a study of T-cell memory formation after mild COVID-19. Using its own MiXCR run on the 5' RACE reads, TCRdb lists one record per CDR3 protein. Among 210,000 or so distinct CDR3 sequences listed, 18% were seen once. Specimen: PBMCs or a T cell subset sorted from them (not recorded which). Receptor source: an adult woman who had mild COVID-19 (a few samples of this study predate the infection). Cell type and time point are not known.

This clonotype has just a few counts. V usage is TRBV5-5 and J usage is TRBJ2-1; D uncertain. Germline V gives CDR1 SGHKS, CDR2 YYEKEE (reference sequence). Trimming left V 1 base short and J 8 bases short, with 4 bases between. CDR3 length: 11 residues. The CDR3 nucleotides are TGTGCCAGCAGCTTGAACTATGAGCAGTTCTTC. It encodes CASSLNYEQFF.

This clonotype was counted between two and nine times. This chain connects TRBV19 to TRBJ2-7; 10 positions agree with TRBD2. There are 14 residues in the CDR3. J was trimmed by 6 bases and V by 5 bases; bases with no gene match: 7. Germline CDR1 and CDR2: LNHDA and SQIVND (reference sequence). CDR3 nucleotide sequence: TGTGCCAGTAGTGCTAGCGGGAGTATCGGCGAGCAGTACTTC. Protein product: CASSASGSIGEQYF.

CDR3 in amino acids: CASSYGGRVNYGYTF. The CDR3 coding sequence is TGTGCCAGCAGTTACGGGGGCCGGGTCAACTATGGCTACACCTTC. This rearrangement joins TRBV12-3 or TRBV12-4 to TRBJ1-2; perhaps TRBD1 as D (6 bases). Trimming stripped 4 bases from V and 2 bases from J, with 14 bases between. The CDR3 extends over 15 amino acids.

This clonotype turned up a few times. V usage is TRBV24-1 and J usage is TRBJ1-1, with D unresolved. The length of the CDR3 is 15 residues. The V end lost 3 bases, the J end lost 1 base, and 11 bases lay between the germline ends. Germline V gene data show CDR1 as KGHDR and CDR2 as SFDVKD. The CDR3 loop reads CATSDARPGNTEAFF. The CDR3 DNA sequence: TGTGCCACCAGTGATGCCCGTCCAGGGAACACTGAAGCTTTCTTT.

V gene TRBV24-1 combines with J gene TRBJ2-3, with 10 bases aligning to TRBD2. CDR1 is KGHDR, CDR2 SFDVKD, per germline. Unmatched junction bases numbered 9, after V lost 2 bases and J lost 5 bases. The CDR3 loop spans 17 amino acids. In DNA, the CDR3 is TGTGCCACCAGTGATTCCCATGCTAGCGGGGGTCGAGATACGCAGTATTTT. This codes for CATSDSHASGGRDTQYF.